Sequencing of this T cell receptor beta chain was carried out in a study of PD-L1 blockade in urothelial cancer. Generated by immunoSEQ multiplex PCR, the TCRdb table keeps only in-frame clones and is missing some. The sample carries 38,000 or so clones, around 80% recorded once. V was clipped by 5 bases and J by 3 bases; unmatched bases: 8. Germline V CDR1 and CDR2: SGHTA, FQGNSA. The CDR3 extends over 17 amino acids. This clonotype originated in a man aged 55 to 70 with urothelial cancer. The material sequenced was PBMCs, taken around atezolizumab (anti-PD-L1) treatment. This chain links TRBV7-2 with TRBJ2-3; 13 bases fit TRBD2. CDR3 nucleotide sequence: TGTGCCAGCAGCCGTCAACTAGCGGGAGGGCCTACAGATACGCAGTATTTT. This encodes CASSRQLAGGPTDTQYF.